These T cell receptor beta chains were read from a single sample in a study of blood T cells in healthy people across ages. TCRdb used MiXCR to reprocess the 5' RACE reads, holding one entry per CDR3 protein. This table has about 1.8 million distinct CDR3 sequences, 49% appearing once. Sample: blood. These TCRs come from a woman aged 40 to 49 in good health. CDR3s include the opening cysteine and the closing phenylalanine or tryptophan. D genes are given only for firm matches. Clone size is shown for a subset of rows, as once, few, many or a class of expanded clone.

clone_size,v_call,d_call,j_call,cdr3_aa,cdr3_nt
.,TRBV4-2,TRBD1,TRBJ2-3,CASSQHTGQRTDTQYF,TGTGCCAGCAGCCAACACACGGGACAGCGCACAGATACGCAGTATTTT
.,TRBV4-1,TRBD1,TRBJ2-1,CASSSPTGGGRNEQFF,TGCGCCAGCAGCTCTCCGACAGGGGGCGGTCGAAATGAGCAGTTCTTC
.,TRBV7-2,TRBD1,TRBJ2-3,CASRGTGGASLKAQYF,TGTGCCAGCAGGGGAACAGGGGGCGCGTCATTGAAGGCGCAGTATTTT
.,TRBV14,.,TRBJ2-7,CASSQWGYNPYEQYF,TGTGCCAGCAGCCAATGGGGGTATAATCCCTACGAGCAGTACTTC
few,TRBV11-1,TRBD2,TRBJ2-4,CASSFRVAGNIQYF,TGTGCCAGCAGCTTCAGGGTAGCGGGAAACATTCAGTACTTC
few,TRBV5-1,.,TRBJ2-4,CASSRGLDFPAEAKNIQYF,TGCGCCAGCAGCCGGGGACTGGATTTTCCGGCTGAGGCCAAAAACATTCAGTACTTC
.,TRBV11-2,.,TRBJ2-1,CASSPLLQVSTYNEQFF,TGTGCCAGCAGCCCATTACTACAGGTTTCAACCTACAATGAGCAGTTCTTC
.,TRBV18,TRBD1,TRBJ2-1,CASAPQGATEQFF,TGTGCCAGCGCACCGCAGGGGGCTACTGAGCAGTTCTTC
.,TRBV25-1,TRBD1,TRBJ2-1,CASIRQGGNEQFF,TGTGCCAGCATTAGACAGGGCGGCAATGAGCAGTTCTTC
few,TRBV7-2,TRBD1,TRBJ1-2,CAATGTGGNSYGYTF,TGTGCCGCAACGGGGACAGGGGGCAATAGCTATGGCTACACCTTC
.,TRBV7-2,TRBD1,TRBJ2-1,CASSPFIAGGRKEQFF,TGTGCCAGCAGCCCGTTTATAGCAGGGGGCAGGAAGGAGCAGTTCTTC
few,TRBV21-1,.,TRBJ1-2,CASTSVLGVYNYGYTF,TGTGCCAGCACCTCAGTGCTGGGCGTGTATAACTATGGCTACACCTTC
.,TRBV21-1,.,TRBJ2-7,CASSKADRNIPDAYEQYF,TGTGCCAGCAGCAAAGCCGACAGAAACATTCCTGATGCCTACGAGCAGTACTTC
few,TRBV4-3,.,TRBJ2-1,CASSQEGQTFSYNEQFF,TGCGCCAGCAGCCAAGAAGGGCAGACATTCTCCTACAATGAGCAGTTCTTC
.,TRBV6-1,TRBD2,TRBJ2-3,CASGGVGWGTGTDTQYF,TGTGCCAGCGGGGGGGTAGGATGGGGTACCGGCACAGATACGCAGTATTTT
.,TRBV11-2,.,TRBJ2-3,CASSLEKGTDTQYF,TGTGCCAGCAGCTTAGAGAAGGGCACAGATACGCAGTATTTT
.,TRBV28,TRBD1,TRBJ1-5,CASSIDRVNQPQHF,TGTGCCAGCAGTATTGACAGGGTAAATCAGCCCCAGCATTTT
few,TRBV27,.,TRBJ2-3,CASSLFAGEADTQYF,TGTGCCAGCAGTTTATTCGCAGGGGAGGCAGATACGCAGTATTTT
.,TRBV6-1,TRBD1,TRBJ2-6,CASSDNRGPSGANVLTF,TGTGCCAGCAGTGACAACAGGGGACCCTCTGGGGCCAACGTCCTGACTTTC
.,TRBV7-7,TRBD2,TRBJ2-2,CASSPRLAGDARTGELFF,TGTGCTAGCAGCCCAAGACTAGCGGGGGACGCGCGAACCGGGGAGCTGTTTTTT
.,TRBV2,.,TRBJ1-5,CASSIPGRSNQPQHF,TGTGCCAGCAGTATTCCAGGGCGTAGCAATCAGCCCCAGCATTTT
few,TRBV4-2,.,TRBJ2-3,CASSQEPRDTQYF,TGTGCCAGCAGCCAAGAGCCCCGGGATACGCAGTATTTT
few,TRBV27,.,TRBJ2-7,CASSSGVNSYEQYF,TGTGCCAGCAGTTCGGGGGTTAACTCCTACGAGCAGTACTTC
.,TRBV5-1,.,TRBJ1-5,CASRLGGGNQPQHF,TGCGCCAGCAGATTAGGAGGAGGCAATCAGCCCCAGCATTTT
.,TRBV7-3,.,TRBJ2-1,CASSNGLDPEQFF,TGTGCCAGCAGCAACGGGTTGGACCCTGAGCAGTTCTTC
few,TRBV6-2/TRBV6-3,TRBD2,TRBJ2-5,CASSYTSVETQYF,TGTGCCAGCAGTTATACTAGCGTGGAGACCCAGTACTTC
few,TRBV10-2,TRBD1,TRBJ2-1,CASRPLGTGYNEQFF,TGCGCCAGCAGGCCCCTCGGGACAGGCTACAATGAGCAGTTCTTC
few,TRBV7-2,.,TRBJ2-1,CASSLAGRNDNEQFF,TGTGCCAGCAGCTTAGCGGGGCGCAACGACAATGAGCAGTTCTTC
.,TRBV2,.,TRBJ2-7,CASSGIRYEQYF,TGTGCCAGCTCAGGGATCCGCTACGAGCAGTACTTC
few,TRBV20-1,TRBD1,TRBJ2-4,CSASWTGTLAKNIQYF,TGCAGTGCTAGTTGGACAGGGACCCTAGCCAAAAACATTCAGTACTTC
.,TRBV9,.,TRBJ2-3,CASSQPPRVSTDTQYF,TGTGCCAGCAGCCAACCCCCCCGGGTTAGCACAGATACGCAGTATTTT
few,TRBV29-1,.,TRBJ2-1,CSVVQVVYNEQFF,TGCAGCGTTGTTCAGGTCGTTTACAATGAGCAGTTCTTC
few,TRBV4-3,.,TRBJ1-2,CASSQDSGVNYGYTF,TGCGCCAGCAGCCAAGATTCGGGGGTAAACTATGGCTACACCTTC
.,TRBV5-1,.,TRBJ2-1,CASSPAEYSYNVQFF,TGCGCCAGCAGCCCAGCGGAATACTCCTACAATGTGCAGTTCTTC
.,TRBV9,.,TRBJ2-3,CASSVERLGTDTQYF,TGTGCCAGCAGCGTAGAAAGACTAGGCACAGATACGCAGTATTTT
.,TRBV4-3,TRBD1,TRBJ1-2,CASSQDPGTGIYGYTF,TGCGCCAGCAGCCAAGATCCAGGGACAGGGATCTATGGCTACACCTTC
.,TRBV20-1,.,TRBJ2-5,CSASSNQETQYF,TGCAGTGCTAGCTCTAACCAAGAGACCCAGTACTTC
few,TRBV11-1,TRBD1,TRBJ2-7,CASSLEGTGNSYEQYF,TGTGCCAGCAGCTTAGAGGGGACAGGGAATTCCTACGAGCAGTACTTC
.,TRBV6-1,.,TRBJ1-2,CASSEATANYGYTF,TGTGCCAGCAGTGAAGCAACAGCAAACTATGGCTACACCTTC
few,TRBV6-6,.,TRBJ2-7,CASSYGEGTYEQYF,TGTGCCAGCAGTTACGGAGAGGGCACCTACGAGCAGTACTTC
.,TRBV4-1,.,TRBJ1-4,CASSQDATVNEKLFF,TGCGCCAGCAGCCAAGATGCGACAGTTAATGAAAAACTGTTTTTT
.,TRBV20-1,TRBD1,TRBJ1-6,CSAEDRGQYPLHF,TGCAGTGCAGAAGACAGGGGGCAATACCCCCTCCACTTT
few,TRBV27,TRBD1,TRBJ2-5,CASSQQGVSRGTQYF,TGTGCCAGCAGTCAACAGGGGGTTTCACGGGGGACCCAGTACTTC
few,TRBV5-6,.,TRBJ2-3,CASSPDRQGTQYF,TGTGCCAGCAGCCCAGACCGGCAGGGTACGCAGTATTTT
few,TRBV20-1,.,TRBJ2-4,CSARVASGAKNIQYF,TGCAGTGCTAGAGTCGCGAGCGGGGCCAAAAACATTCAGTACTTC
.,TRBV10-3,TRBD1,TRBJ1-1,CAISEGSGTAMNTEAFF,TGTGCCATCAGTGAGGGATCCGGGACAGCGATGAACACTGAAGCTTTCTTT
few,TRBV4-1,.,TRBJ2-7,CASSQGGVAVSYEQYF,TGCGCCAGCAGCCAAGGAGGGGTAGCCGTCTCCTACGAGCAGTACTTC
.,TRBV4-2,TRBD1,TRBJ2-5,CASSQVGGNGETQYF,TGTGCCAGCAGCCAAGTAGGGGGCAACGGAGAGACCCAGTACTTC
.,TRBV4-2,.,TRBJ2-5,CASSQDRLVQETQYF,TGTGCCAGCAGCCAAGATAGGCTAGTCCAAGAGACCCAGTACTTC
.,TRBV7-9,TRBD2,TRBJ2-3,CASSLVAGRIDTQYF,TGTGCCAGCAGCTTAGTAGCGGGGAGAATAGATACGCAGTATTTT
.,TRBV6-5,.,TRBJ2-4,CASSSRAAKNIQYF,TGTGCCAGCAGCTCCCGGGCAGCCAAAAACATTCAGTACTTC
.,TRBV6-5,TRBD1,TRBJ1-2,CASSSPITGGYGYTF,TGTGCCAGCAGTTCCCCTATTACAGGGGGCTATGGCTACACCTTC
few,TRBV7-6,TRBD1,TRBJ2-6,CASSFSGQGGAGANVLTF,TGTGCCAGCAGCTTTAGCGGACAGGGGGGCGCTGGGGCCAACGTCCTGACTTTC